This T cell receptor beta chain was captured in a study of blood T cells in healthy people across ages. Study observations and caveats: For the donors, CMV status was unknown and possibly confounded expanded clonotype changes.

Details on this clonotype: Antigen specificity is unknown.

Germline CDR1 reads DFQATT; CDR2 reads SNEGSKA (reference sequence). V was trimmed by 8 bases and J by 7 bases, leaving 18 bases between them. The CDR3 has 12 residues. The use of a sample-barcoded 5' primer and a J-beta primer mix characterized a second PCR of about 7 to 12 cycles. TCRdb processed the 5' RACE reads anew with MiXCR; each CDR3 protein has one entry. The table has about 930,000 distinct CDR3 sequences, just under 30% seen once; the top ten hold more than 8.5%. The same sample was also used in a study of T cells of mothers and their children. From that study: All extracted RNA went into cDNA synthesis, about 1.4 ug per 15 ul.

The TCR comes from a woman between 40 and 55 years old in good health. The V gene is TRBV20-1, the J gene TRBJ2-7; D might be TRBD1 or TRBD2, each matching 5 bases. The specimen sequenced was blood. The CDR3 loop is CSKSGTLNEQYF. The CDR3 DNA reads as TGCAGTAAATCCGGGACCCTAAATGAGCAGTACTTC.